A single T cell receptor (beta chain) is shown here with its context. Assay used: immunoSEQ multiplex PCR; TCRdb lists only in-frame clones, some missing. The table has 85,000 to 90,000 clones, roughly 94% seen once; the top ten hold more than 1.5%. Germline assignment: CDR1 MDHEN and CDR2 SYDVKM. The CDR3 sequence is 13 residues long. V was clipped by 8 bases and J by 7 bases; unmatched bases: 6. These data come from a study of T cell changes during pregnancy in multiple sclerosis. This chain connects TRBV28 to TRBJ2-2, with TRBD2 matching 8 bases. The input for sequencing was peripheral blood, taken after pregnancy. The receptor was derived from a female donor in good health, enrolled as a control in a pregnancy study. The CDR3 reads CASREGRNGELFF. The CDR3 bases are TGTGCCAGCCGGGAGGGCCGTAACGGGGAGCTGTTTTTT.